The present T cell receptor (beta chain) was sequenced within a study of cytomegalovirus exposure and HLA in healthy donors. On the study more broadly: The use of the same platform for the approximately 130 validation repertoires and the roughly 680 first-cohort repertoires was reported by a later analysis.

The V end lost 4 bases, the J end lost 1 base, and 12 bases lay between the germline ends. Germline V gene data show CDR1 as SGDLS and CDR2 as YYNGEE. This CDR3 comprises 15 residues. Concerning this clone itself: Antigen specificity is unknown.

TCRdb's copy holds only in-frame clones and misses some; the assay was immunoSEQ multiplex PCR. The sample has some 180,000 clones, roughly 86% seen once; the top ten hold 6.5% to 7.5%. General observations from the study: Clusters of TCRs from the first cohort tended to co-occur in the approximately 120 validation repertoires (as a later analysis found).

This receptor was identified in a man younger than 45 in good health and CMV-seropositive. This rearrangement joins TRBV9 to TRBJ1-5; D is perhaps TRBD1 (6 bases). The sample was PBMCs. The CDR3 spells CASSPEGQSNQPQHF. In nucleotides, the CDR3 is TGTGCCAGCAGCCCAGAAGGACAGAGCAATCAGCCCCAGCATTTT.